The rows below give T cell receptor beta chains drawn from one sample of a study of blood T cell repertoires in COVID-19. Profiling relied on immunoSEQ multiplex PCR, and the TCRdb table lists in-frame clones only, not all of them. The sample carries 250,000 or so clones, roughly 90% recorded once. The material sequenced was peripheral blood. These receptors all come from a woman in her thirties or forties who had recovered from COVID-19. Both conserved end residues are trimmed from each CDR3.

j_call cdr3_length v_call cdr3_aa
TRBJ1-5 11 TRBV19 ASSIGGRQPQH
TRBJ2-7 13 TRBV6-5 ASSYGGRGIWEQY
TRBJ1-4 14 TRBV19 ASSILAASTNEKLF
TRBJ2-3 14 TRBV27 ASSPTPGVSTDTQY
TRBJ2-7 12 TRBV18 ASSRMDRAREQY
TRBJ2-2 17 TRBV4-1 ASSQGPYSGRRNTGELF
TRBJ1-1 11 TRBV10-3 AISVEGTFFAF
TRBJ1-1 11 TRBV10-3 AIGGGLNTEAF
TRBJ2-2 14 TRBV29-1 SVERLRTGVPGELF
TRBJ2-2 16 TRBV3-1/TRBV3-2 ASSQEGLRLDSSGELF
TRBJ2-3 12 TRBV9 ASSPSSGGDTQY
TRBJ2-5 15 TRBV14 ASSQDLPLTGQETQY
TRBJ1-5 14 TRBV2 ASSEESGGNNQPQH
TRBJ1-4 12 TRBV27 ASSLDRGQEKLF
TRBJ2-1 13 TRBV5-4 ASSLAGGPNNEQF
TRBJ2-5 12 TRBV28 ASSLGGRGETQY
TRBJ1-1 11 TRBV5-1 ASSWRTGEKAF
TRBJ2-7 13 TRBV2 ASRGRDRGPDEQY
TRBJ1-2 12 TRBV11-1 ASSGQGTAYGYT
TRBJ2-7 11 TRBV27 ASRGQGAGEQY
TRBJ1-5 11 TRBV5-6 ASSLFGGQPQH
TRBJ2-7 14 TRBV4-1 ASSQDQVQSPYEQY
TRBJ2-3 14 TRBV13 ASSLVKDRVTDTQY
TRBJ2-1 15 TRBV24-1 ATSDPPGLAGTNEQF
TRBJ2-4 12 TRBV7-9 ASSFREKENIQY
TRBJ1-5 12 TRBV5-1 ASSLTGGNQPQH
TRBJ2-2 13 TRBV11-1 ASSLWGANTGELF
TRBJ2-3 12 TRBV6-5 AGGLAGVEGTQY
TRBJ2-5 13 TRBV28 ASSKQRRGQETQY
TRBJ2-1 11 TRBV29-1 SVRTSGSNEQF
TRBJ2-6 13 TRBV24-1 ATSDSSSGANVLT
TRBJ2-6 13 TRBV19 ASSQAGWGANVLT
TRBJ2-2 14 TRBV3-1/TRBV3-2 ASSQDGGVPGGELF
TRBJ1-2 13 TRBV7-9 ASSPRAGQWAGYT
TRBJ2-7 13 TRBV4-2 ASSQVPGSSYEQY
TRBJ1-1 11 TRBV19 ASSGGAGTEAF
TRBJ2-7 12 TRBV11-2 ASSPRDYLYEQY
TRBJ1-1 15 TRBV27 ASSFTQGTGMNTEAF
TRBJ2-5 13 TRBV5-5 ASTSWTRAQETQY
TRBJ2-6 16 TRBV10-3 AISAPGQGASGANVLT
TRBJ2-7 11 TRBV12-3/TRBV12-4 ASSFGTRYEQY
TRBJ2-1 14 TRBV5-1 ASSLEGAGVRNEQF
TRBJ1-6 13 TRBV30 AWSVLDTYNSPLH
TRBJ1-2 11 TRBV10-3 AISEDSLYGYT
TRBJ1-6 11 TRBV30 AWSVRGGSPLH
TRBJ1-5 12 TRBV19 ASSIREGHQPQH
TRBJ1-1 12 TRBV10-3 AIREGESGTEAF
TRBJ1-5 13 TRBV5-1 ASSLGGGSNQPQH
TRBJ2-7 12 TRBV19 ASSDSGTSYEQY
TRBJ1-1 11 TRBV11-2 ASRDRGDTEAF
TRBJ1-3 14 TRBV6-1 ASSENLGGGGNTIY
TRBJ2-3 10 TRBV5-1 ASRAGTDTQY
TRBJ2-2 14 TRBV7-9 ASSLVALSNTGELF
TRBJ2-7 16 TRBV30 AWSVEGTSGRVFYEQY
TRBJ1-3 9 TRBV30 AWSVHPTIY
TRBJ2-2 14 TRBV9 ASSVGLGADTGELF
TRBJ2-5 11 TRBV27 ASSLGQGETQY
TRBJ2-7 11 TRBV3-1/TRBV3-2 ASSQGGYPKQY
TRBJ2-7 11 TRBV11-3 ARKVIGGYEQY
TRBJ2-3 10 TRBV19 AIKDRADTQY